Listed below are T cell receptor beta chains from one sample, sequenced in a study of control samples from healthy donors and cancer patients. Measured with immunoSEQ multiplex PCR; TCRdb has only the in-frame clones, and not every one. The table shows 90,000 to 100,000 clones, with roughly 84% occurring only once. The sequenced material came from PBMCs. The receptor source for this set is a man in his 70s with lung cancer. Each CDR3 is given with its conserved first and last residue. A D gene is named only where the DNA matches it firmly. Some rows mark clone size as missing; the rest say once, few, many or name a class of expanded clone.

clone size: -
D gene: -
J gene: TRBJ1-2
V gene: TRBV7-9
CDR3 DNA: TGTGCCAGCAGCTTAGGAGTTCAGGCCCCACCGGGCTACACCTTC
CDR3 protein: CASSLGVQAPPGYTF

clone size: -
D gene: TRBD2
J gene: TRBJ2-3
V gene: TRBV29-1
CDR3 DNA: TGCAGCGTTCTAGCGGGGGGCTTGGATACGCAGTATTTT
CDR3 protein: CSVLAGGLDTQYF

clone size: -
D gene: -
J gene: TRBJ1-2
V gene: TRBV28
CDR3 DNA: TGTGCCAGCAGTTTAACCCCCCCGGCAGGACTTAACTATGGCTACACCTTC
CDR3 protein: CASSLTPPAGLNYGYTF

clone size: -
D gene: -
J gene: TRBJ1-4
V gene: TRBV7-7
CDR3 DNA: TGTGCCAGCAGCCCCGATTTAGGTGAAAAACTGTTTTTT
CDR3 protein: CASSPDLGEKLFF

clone size: -
D gene: -
J gene: TRBJ2-7
V gene: TRBV6-5
CDR3 DNA: TGTGCCGGATGCCAGGGGCCTACCTACGAGCAGTACTTC
CDR3 protein: CAGCQGPTYEQYF

clone size: -
D gene: TRBD2
J gene: TRBJ2-7
V gene: TRBV6-5
CDR3 DNA: TGTGCCAGCAGTTACTCGGGCGGGAGCTCGTACTTC
CDR3 protein: CASSYSGGSSYF

clone size: -
D gene: TRBD2
J gene: TRBJ2-1
V gene: TRBV24-1
CDR3 DNA: TGTGCCACCAGCGGGGGGGGGAATGAGCAGTTCTTC
CDR3 protein: CATSGGGNEQFF

clone size: -
D gene: TRBD2
J gene: TRBJ2-2
V gene: TRBV19
CDR3 DNA: TGTGCCAGTAGTCCAACTAGCGGGGGGCGAAACACCGGGGAGCTGTTTTTT
CDR3 protein: CASSPTSGGRNTGELFF

clone size: once
D gene: TRBD1
J gene: TRBJ1-1
V gene: TRBV27
CDR3 DNA: TGTGCCAGCAACCCCAGGGGGGAAGCTTTCTTT
CDR3 protein: CASNPRGEAFF

clone size: once
D gene: -
J gene: TRBJ1-2
V gene: TRBV29-1
CDR3 DNA: TGCAGCGTATCTCCTGAAGGGACGCCCTATGGCTACACCTTC
CDR3 protein: CSVSPEGTPYGYTF

clone size: -
D gene: TRBD2
J gene: TRBJ2-1
V gene: TRBV6-5
CDR3 DNA: TGTGCCAGCAGCCTCCAGCGGGGGGTTTACAATGAGCAGTTCTTC
CDR3 protein: CASSLQRGVYNEQFF

clone size: -
D gene: TRBD2
J gene: TRBJ2-3
V gene: TRBV7-8
CDR3 DNA: TGTGCCAGCAGCTTATCCGCTAGCGGGGGGGCAATCCTTGATACGCAGTATTTT
CDR3 protein: CASSLSASGGAILDTQYF

clone size: -
D gene: -
J gene: TRBJ1-6
V gene: TRBV4-2
CDR3 DNA: TGTGCCAGCAGCCAGGAAACAGGGAGTCGTTCACCCCTCCACTTT
CDR3 protein: CASSQETGSRSPLHF

clone size: few
D gene: TRBD2
J gene: TRBJ2-5
V gene: TRBV6-6
CDR3 DNA: TGTGCCAGCAGCCCCAGCGGGGGGGCTCAGAAGACCCAGTACTTC
CDR3 protein: CASSPSGGAQKTQYF

clone size: -
D gene: -
J gene: TRBJ2-1
V gene: TRBV27
CDR3 DNA: TGTGCCAGCGCCCTAAGTATTGGGAATGAGCAGTTCTTC
CDR3 protein: CASALSIGNEQFF

clone size: few
D gene: TRBD1
J gene: TRBJ2-7
V gene: TRBV6-5
CDR3 DNA: TGTGCCAGCAGTCAGGGGGAGCGTTACGAGCAGTACTTC
CDR3 protein: CASSQGERYEQYF

clone size: -
D gene: -
J gene: TRBJ1-2
V gene: TRBV29-1
CDR3 DNA: TGCAGCGTTGCAGGGGTTTCTGGCTACACCTTC
CDR3 protein: CSVAGVSGYTF

clone size: -
D gene: TRBD2
J gene: TRBJ2-1
V gene: TRBV4-3
CDR3 DNA: TGCGCCAGCAGCCGGATTAGCGGGGGGGCGGGTGAGCAGTTCTTC
CDR3 protein: CASSRISGGAGEQFF

clone size: -
D gene: -
J gene: TRBJ1-2
V gene: TRBV5-1
CDR3 DNA: TGCGCCAGCAGCTTGGGAGATACTAACTATGGCTACACCTTC
CDR3 protein: CASSLGDTNYGYTF

clone size: -
D gene: -
J gene: TRBJ2-7
V gene: TRBV18
CDR3 DNA: TGTGCCAGCTCACCACCGTGGGGCTCCTACGAGCAGTACTTC
CDR3 protein: CASSPPWGSYEQYF

clone size: -
D gene: -
J gene: TRBJ2-1
V gene: TRBV11-2
CDR3 DNA: TGTGCCAGCAGCTTAGCACGCCACGCTCTACATGAGCAGTTCTTC
CDR3 protein: CASSLARHALHEQFF

clone size: -
D gene: -
J gene: TRBJ1-2
V gene: TRBV6-5
CDR3 DNA: TGTGCCAGCACACGTCACGGTGACTATGGCTACACCTTC
CDR3 protein: CASTRHGDYGYTF

clone size: -
D gene: -
J gene: TRBJ1-3
V gene: TRBV5-6
CDR3 DNA: TGTGCCAGCAGCTTGGCCCGGACAGCTGGAAACACCATATATTTT
CDR3 protein: CASSLARTAGNTIYF

clone size: -
D gene: -
J gene: TRBJ1-1
V gene: TRBV5-1
CDR3 DNA: TGCGCCAGCAGCTTGGTTACAAGTAGGAACACTGAAGCTTTCTTT
CDR3 protein: CASSLVTSRNTEAFF

clone size: -
D gene: TRBD1
J gene: TRBJ1-1
V gene: TRBV16
CDR3 DNA: TGTGCCAGCAGCCCACAGGGGTCGGACACTGAAGCTTTCTTT
CDR3 protein: CASSPQGSDTEAFF

clone size: -
D gene: -
J gene: TRBJ2-3
V gene: TRBV7-8
CDR3 DNA: TGTGCCAGCAGCTTAGTTGAAGATACGCAGTATTTT
CDR3 protein: CASSLVEDTQYF

clone size: few
D gene: -
J gene: TRBJ1-2
V gene: TRBV19
CDR3 DNA: TGTGCCAGTAGTATAGGACAGGAGCGGGGCTATGGCTACACCTTC
CDR3 protein: CASSIGQERGYGYTF

clone size: -
D gene: -
J gene: TRBJ1-2
V gene: TRBV27
CDR3 DNA: TGTGCCAGCTACCTTGGGCCCAAATTTTCTGGCTACACCTTC
CDR3 protein: CASYLGPKFSGYTF

clone size: -
D gene: -
J gene: TRBJ1-2
V gene: TRBV6-5
CDR3 DNA: TGTGCCAGCAAATTCGAACAGTATGGCTACACCTTC
CDR3 protein: CASKFEQYGYTF

clone size: -
D gene: -
J gene: TRBJ2-5
V gene: TRBV6-5
CDR3 DNA: TGTGCCAGCAGTTACCGGGGGGCGCGGGAGACCCAGTACTTC
CDR3 protein: CASSYRGARETQYF

clone size: -
D gene: TRBD1
J gene: TRBJ2-1
V gene: TRBV4-1
CDR3 DNA: TGCGCCAGCAGACATCCGGGACAGGGGGCGAATGAGCAGTTCTTC
CDR3 protein: CASRHPGQGANEQFF

clone size: -
D gene: TRBD2
J gene: TRBJ2-3
V gene: TRBV5-4
CDR3 DNA: TGTGCCAGCAGCTCTGTAGCGGGGGAATACGCGAGCACAGATACGCAGTATTTT
CDR3 protein: CASSSVAGEYASTDTQYF

clone size: -
D gene: -
J gene: TRBJ1-4
V gene: TRBV5-8
CDR3 DNA: TGTGCCAGCAGCTTGTATGCGGGGGAAAAACTGTTTTTT
CDR3 protein: CASSLYAGEKLFF

clone size: -
D gene: -
J gene: TRBJ2-7
V gene: TRBV6-6
CDR3 DNA: TGTGCCAGCAGTCGTGGGGCAGGGAGAACCTACGAGCAGTACTTC
CDR3 protein: CASSRGAGRTYEQYF

clone size: -
D gene: -
J gene: TRBJ1-1
V gene: TRBV5-1
CDR3 DNA: TGCGCCAGCAGCTTGGGAGGGGGGAGCACTGAAGCTTTCTTT
CDR3 protein: CASSLGGGSTEAFF

clone size: -
D gene: -
J gene: TRBJ2-2
V gene: TRBV27
CDR3 DNA: TGTGCCAGCAGCTGGGGGAACACCGGGGAGCTGTTTTTT
CDR3 protein: CASSWGNTGELFF

clone size: -
D gene: -
J gene: TRBJ2-5
V gene: TRBV20-1
CDR3 DNA: TGCAGTGCTAGTGTAGCGGCTACTAGAGAGACCCAGTACTTC
CDR3 protein: CSASVAATRETQYF

clone size: few
D gene: TRBD1
J gene: TRBJ2-4
V gene: TRBV19
CDR3 DNA: TGTGCCAGTAGTGCAGCAGGGGGCACAAACATTCAGTACTTC
CDR3 protein: CASSAAGGTNIQYF

clone size: -
D gene: -
J gene: TRBJ1-1
V gene: TRBV15
CDR3 DNA: TGTGCCACCAGCAGAGCCTATAACACTGAAGCTTTCTTT
CDR3 protein: CATSRAYNTEAFF

clone size: -
D gene: -
J gene: TRBJ1-5
V gene: TRBV7-8
CDR3 DNA: TGTGCCAGCAGCTTAGGGGTCAGATCCTCGGGAGGAGGCCAGCATTTT
CDR3 protein: CASSLGVRSSGGGQHF

clone size: -
D gene: -
J gene: TRBJ2-2
V gene: TRBV3-1/TRBV3-2
CDR3 DNA: TGTGCCAGCAGCCAATATCCTACGTCGGCCGCCGGGGAGCTGTTTTTT
CDR3 protein: CASSQYPTSAAGELFF

clone size: -
D gene: -
J gene: TRBJ1-2
V gene: TRBV27
CDR3 DNA: TGTGCCAGCAGTCCCAACAGGGTAAACTATGGCTACACCTTC
CDR3 protein: CASSPNRVNYGYTF

clone size: -
D gene: -
J gene: TRBJ2-5
V gene: TRBV14
CDR3 DNA: TGTGCCAGCAGCCAAGATCTGCCCCCCGGGGCCCAGTACTTC
CDR3 protein: CASSQDLPPGAQYF

clone size: many
D gene: TRBD1
J gene: TRBJ2-7
V gene: TRBV6-2/TRBV6-3
CDR3 DNA: TGTGCCAGCAGTTACCCTGGAGACAGGGGGCGCGTTTGGTACTTC
CDR3 protein: CASSYPGDRGRVWYF

clone size: -
D gene: TRBD2
J gene: TRBJ2-1
V gene: TRBV7-9
CDR3 DNA: TGTGCCAGCAGCTTACCGGACTGGACTAGCGGCGCCTACAATGAGCAGTTCTTC
CDR3 protein: CASSLPDWTSGAYNEQFF

clone size: -
D gene: -
J gene: TRBJ1-5
V gene: TRBV7-9
CDR3 DNA: TGTGCCAGCAGCTTACAGGGGCCCAATCAGCCCCAGCATTTT
CDR3 protein: CASSLQGPNQPQHF

clone size: -
D gene: -
J gene: TRBJ2-6
V gene: TRBV6-6
CDR3 DNA: TGTGCCAGCAGTCGGACAGCCGCGCTCTCTGGGGCCAACGTCCTGACTTTC
CDR3 protein: CASSRTAALSGANVLTF

clone size: -
D gene: -
J gene: TRBJ2-7
V gene: TRBV4-1
CDR3 DNA: TGCGCCAGCAGCCCCTTGCTTCTAGGGGACGGCTACGAGCAGTACTTC
CDR3 protein: CASSPLLLGDGYEQYF

clone size: -
D gene: -
J gene: TRBJ2-7
V gene: TRBV14
CDR3 DNA: TGTGCCAGCAGCCAAGGAGCCATGGCATCCTACGAGCAGTACTTC
CDR3 protein: CASSQGAMASYEQYF

clone size: -
D gene: -
J gene: TRBJ2-6
V gene: TRBV5-5
CDR3 DNA: TGTGCCAGCAGCTTGTTGGGGGCAGGGGCCAACGTCCTGACTTTC
CDR3 protein: CASSLLGAGANVLTF

clone size: -
D gene: -
J gene: TRBJ1-6
V gene: TRBV28
CDR3 DNA: TGTGCCAGCAGCCTTCCGAGCTCCTATAATTCACCCCTCCACTTT
CDR3 protein: CASSLPSSYNSPLHF

clone size: -
D gene: TRBD1
J gene: TRBJ2-7
V gene: TRBV27
CDR3 DNA: TGTGCCAGCAGCATGGGTTCCCCAGGGGGCTACGAGCAGTACTTC
CDR3 protein: CASSMGSPGGYEQYF

clone size: -
D gene: -
J gene: TRBJ2-2
V gene: TRBV9
CDR3 DNA: TGTGCCAGCAGCCCGCTTTATGAGGGGCGCGGAACCGGGGAGCTGTTTTTT
CDR3 protein: CASSPLYEGRGTGELFF